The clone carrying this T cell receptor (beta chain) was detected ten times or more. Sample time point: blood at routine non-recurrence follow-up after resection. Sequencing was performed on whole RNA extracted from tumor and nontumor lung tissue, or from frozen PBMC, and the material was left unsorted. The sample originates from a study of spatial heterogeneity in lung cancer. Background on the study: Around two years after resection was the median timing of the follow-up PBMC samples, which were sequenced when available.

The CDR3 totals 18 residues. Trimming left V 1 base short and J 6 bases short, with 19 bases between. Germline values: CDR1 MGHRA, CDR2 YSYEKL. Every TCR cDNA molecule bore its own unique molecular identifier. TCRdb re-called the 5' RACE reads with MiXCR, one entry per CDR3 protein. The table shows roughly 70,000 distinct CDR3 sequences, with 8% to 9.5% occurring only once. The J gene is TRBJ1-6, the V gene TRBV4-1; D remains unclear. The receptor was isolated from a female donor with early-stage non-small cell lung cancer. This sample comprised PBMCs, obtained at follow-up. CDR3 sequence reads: CASSQVSLPGPANSPLHF. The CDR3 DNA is TGCGCCAGCAGCCAAGTCTCTTTACCGGGCCCGGCTAATTCACCCCTCCACTTT.